The rows below give T cell receptor beta chains drawn from one sample of a study of breast tumors, draining lymph nodes, adjacent tissues. One entry per CDR3 protein, called by TCRdb with MiXCR from the multiplex PCR reads. The sample comprises about 17,000 distinct CDR3 sequences, about 60% of which are singletons, and approximately 21% rests with the top ten. Sequenced material: tumor-adjacent breast tissue. Receptors were obtained from a female donor with breast cancer. Some clones in this sample may be carry-over from other donors' samples. Both conserved end residues are part of each CDR3. The D gene is left open where the match is weak. The size of a clone is reported for some rows only, either as once, few or many, or as a class for expanded clones.

j_call clone_size v_call d_call cdr3_aa cdr3_nt
TRBJ1-4 many TRBV25-1 NA CASSVAYGREKLFF TGTGCCAGCAGTGTTGCTTACGGCAGGGAAAAACTGTTTTTT
TRBJ2-7 NA TRBV5-5 NA CASRPNRAYYEQYF TGTGCCAGCAGACCAAATCGGGCCTACTACGAGCAGTACTTC
TRBJ2-1 NA TRBV29-1 TRBD2 CSLTSAMGGEQFF TGCAGCCTAACTAGCGCAATGGGTGGTGAGCAGTTCTTC
TRBJ2-7 NA TRBV12-3/TRBV12-4 TRBD2 CASSARGAGSYEQYF TGTGCCAGCAGCGCCCGGGGAGCGGGATCCTACGAACAGTACTTC
TRBJ1-2 NA TRBV5-4 NA CASSFEGKGYGYTF TGTGCCAGCAGCTTTGAGGGGAAGGGCTATGGCTACACCTTC
TRBJ2-3 NA TRBV15 TRBD2 CATSRDWTSGGHGTDTQYF TGCGCCACCAGCAGGGATTGGACTAGCGGGGGGCATGGCACAGATACGCAGTATTTT
TRBJ1-1 NA TRBV7-3 NA CASSQGRDTEAFF TGTGCCAGCAGCCAAGGAAGGGACACTGAAGCTTTCTTT
TRBJ2-3 NA TRBV9 TRBD2 CASSVSGGGADTQYF TGTGCCAGCAGCGTGAGCGGGGGGGGCGCAGATACGCAGTATTTT
TRBJ2-1 NA TRBV20-1 NA CSARRSYNEQFF TGCAGTGCCCGTCGGTCCTACAATGAGCAGTTCTTC
TRBJ2-1 NA TRBV30 TRBD2 CAWSGLAGGNEQFF TGTGCCTGGAGTGGACTAGCGGGGGGTAATGAGCAGTTCTTC
TRBJ2-3 NA TRBV12-3/TRBV12-4 TRBD2 CASSAGERGHTQYF TGTGCCAGCAGTGCCGGGGAGCGGGGACATACGCAGTATTTT
TRBJ1-5 medium-sized TRBV18 NA CASSPTINQPQHF TGTGCCAGCTCACCGACAATCAATCAGCCCCAGCATTTT
TRBJ2-3 NA TRBV24-1 NA CATSDLAGDADTQYF TGTGCCACCAGTGATCTAGCAGGGGACGCAGATACGCAGTATTTT
TRBJ1-2 NA TRBV4-3 TRBD1 CASSQDRALCGYTF TGCGCCAGCAGCCAGGACAGGGCGTTGTGTGGCTACACCTTC